The 27 T cell receptor beta chains below all came from one sample that was sequenced in a study of molecular identifiers for immune sequencing clone quantification. TCRdb re-derived calls from the PCR reads in MiXCR, one entry per CDR3 protein. The table records about 500,000 distinct CDR3 sequences, 20% to 25% of them present only once. Material for sequencing was naive CD8+ T cells from blood, with Jurkat cell RNA spiked in. Stated subset: FACS-sorted CD8+CD4-CCR7+CD45RA+ naive T cells. Receptor source: a human donor in good health. Some libraries in this study had Jurkat cell RNA spiked in.

This clonotype was seen a handful of times. The genes are TRBV7-9 and TRBJ2-5; TRBD1 matches 8 bases. V lost 8 bases to trimming and J lost 5 bases; unmatched junction nucleotides: 10. This CDR3 is built from 14 residues. Germline-derived CDR1 and CDR2 are SEHNR and FQNEAQ (reference sequence). CDR3 residues: CASLTNRGSETQYF. The CDR3 DNA follows: TGTGCCAGCCTTACAAACAGGGGGTCGGAGACCCAGTACTTC.

In this sample, this clonotype turned up many times. This chain links TRBV18 with TRBJ2-7, with unresolved D. Germline V gene lookup returns CDR1 KGHSH and CDR2 LQKENI. Between the trimmed V and J ends, which lost 2 bases and 4 bases, there was a span of 12 bases. This CDR3 is 14 amino acids long. CDR3 loop: CASSPGGVGYEQYF. DNA for the CDR3: TGTGCCAGCTCACCAGGTGGGGTCGGGTACGAGCAGTACTTC.

The table lists this clonotype with a few counts. This rearrangement joins TRBV11-2 to TRBJ2-7; possibly TRBD2 for D (6 bases). Germline V gives CDR1 SGHAT, CDR2 FQNNGV. The CDR3 extends over 16 amino acids. Trimming took 5 bases from V and 3 from J, leaving 20 bases between them. The CDR3 here is CASSRGGDLTHYEQYF. The CDR3 DNA reads as TGTGCCAGCAGCCGGGGCGGGGACCTGACACACTACGAGCAGTACTTC.

This clonotype was picked up a small number of times. The chain is built from TRBV30 and TRBJ1-2; D is unclear. CDR3 length: 13 residues. Germline CDR1 GTSNPN, CDR2 SVGIG (reference sequence). V was cut by 8 bases and J by 2 bases, with 15 bases left in between. The chain's CDR3 is CATLIHRNYGYTF. Here the CDR3 DNA reads TGTGCCACTTTAATTCACCGCAACTATGGCTACACCTTC.

This clonotype was counted ten times or more. The chain recombines TRBV7-2 with TRBJ1-1; tentatively, D is TRBD1 (6 bases). The germline CDR1 and CDR2 sequences are SGHTA and FQGNSA. Trimming pared 5 bases from V and 3 bases from J, leaving 16 bases between. CDR3 length: 15 amino acids. CDR3 amino acids: CASSVAGGGYTEAFF. The CDR3 DNA follows: TGTGCCAGCAGCGTCGCGGGAGGGGGTTACACTGAAGCTTTCTTT.

As to this clonotype: A much larger clone is a single base away; this may be a read error. V and J are TRBV13 and TRBJ2-3, with TRBD2 matching over 8 bases. V was pared by 5 bases and J by 1 base, with 11 bases of the junction left unmatched. CDR3 length: 17 residues. Germline V gene lookup returns CDR1 PRHDT and CDR2 FYEKMQ (reference sequence). The DNA of the CDR3 is TGTGCCAGCAGCCGTAACCCCGTCGGGGGGGGCACAGATACGCAGTATTTT. Protein product: CASSRNPVGGGTDTQYF.

The rearrangement joins TRBV6-1 to TRBJ2-2; D perhaps matches TRBD1 (5 bases). Trimming removed 10 bases from V and 4 bases from J, with 13 bases in between. This CDR3 has 13 amino acids. The germline V gene encodes CDR1 MNHNS and CDR2 SASEGT. The CDR3 sequence is CATLDILTGELFF. CDR3 nucleotide sequence: TGTGCCACCTTGGACATTCTCACCGGGGAGCTGTTTTTT.

This clonotype was seen only a few times. One base away lies a much larger clone, so this may be a sequencing read error. Because the CDR3 is missing its conserved closing phenylalanine or tryptophan, this is likely a read error. This sequence joins TRBV7-9 and TRBJ2-7; D possibly corresponds to TRBD1 (6 bases). Germline assignment: CDR1 SEHNR and CDR2 FQNEAQ (reference sequence). The CDR3 has 13 amino acids. V shed 0 bases and J shed 5 bases, with 8 bases lying between them. CDR3 sequence reads: CASSLAGDNEQYS. The CDR3 nucleotides are TGTGCCAGCAGCTTAGCTGGGGACAACGAGCAGTACTCC.

V is TRBV2 and J is TRBJ2-3; perhaps TRBD2 as D (6 bases). Germline V gives CDR1 SNHLY, CDR2 FYNNEI. There are 15 residues in the CDR3. Deletions cut 8 bases from V and 1 base from J, with 16 bases between. This CDR3 reads CASLISSVGTDTQYF. CDR3 coding DNA: TGTGCCAGCCTTATCTCTAGCGTAGGCACAGATACGCAGTATTTT.

The chain couples TRBV6-6 to TRBJ2-7; 7 bases fit TRBD2. CDR3 length equals 15 residues. Trimming removed 0 bases from V and 5 bases from J; junction bases left unmatched: 7. Per the germline V gene, CDR1 is MNHNY and CDR2 is SVGAGI (reference sequence). CDR3 protein: CASSYSSGALDEQYF. The CDR3, as DNA: TGTGCCAGCAGTTACTCCAGCGGGGCCCTCGACGAGCAGTACTTC.

V is TRBV3-1 and J is TRBJ2-1; 7 bases are a match to TRBD1. The V segment lost 3 bases and the J segment 5 bases; nucleotides outside the gene matches: 16. This CDR3 is 18 amino acids long. Germline V lookup: CDR1 LGHDT, CDR2 YNNKEL (reference sequence). The CDR3 reads CASSQRPNRGRADNEQFF. The CDR3 nucleotides read TGTGCCAGCAGCCAGCGCCCTAACAGGGGTAGAGCCGACAATGAGCAGTTCTTC.

The rearrangement uses TRBV19 and TRBJ2-3, with D uncertain. Trimming removed 3 bases at V and 0 bases at J, with 10 bases between. Per germline, CDR1 LNHDA and CDR2 SQIVND (reference sequence). The length of the CDR3 is 15 residues. The CDR3 spells CASSMPASSTDTQYF. CDR3 DNA: TGTGCCAGTAGTATGCCAGCGTCTAGCACAGATACGCAGTATTTT.

There are many counts of this clonotype. The CDR3 region is CASSLEQATAYEQYF. Written as DNA, the CDR3 is TGTGCCAGCAGCTTAGAACAGGCGACGGCCTACGAGCAGTACTTC. The rearrangement joins TRBV7-2 to TRBJ2-7; tentative D call: TRBD1 (5 bases). The CDR3 covers 15 residues. V gave up 1 base and J gave up 2 bases, with 12 bases separating them. Germline V gene data show CDR1 as SGHTA and CDR2 as FQGNSA.

This clonotype was observed at least ten times. The rearrangement joins TRBV7-9 to TRBJ2-2, with 8 bases matching TRBD1. Germline V gene lookup returns CDR1 SEHNR and CDR2 FQNEAQ (reference sequence). CDR3 length: 19 residues. V was pared by 5 bases and J by 0 bases, with 14 bases of the junction left unmatched. The CDR3 DNA reads TGTGCCAGCAGCGATAAACCGGGACAGGCTGATCCGAACACCGGGGAGCTGTTTTTT. It specifies CASSDKPGQADPNTGELFF.

This clonotype was found a few times. This rearrangement joins TRBV4-1 to TRBJ2-7; D might be TRBD2 (7 bases). The CDR3 is 15 residues long. Trimming pared 2 bases from V and 2 bases from J, leaving 13 bases between. Germline V gene sequence: CDR1 MGHRA, CDR2 YSYEKL. The CDR3 bases are TGCGCCAGCAGCCAATTTAGGGGGGGGACCTACGAGCAGTACTTC. Its translation: CASSQFRGGTYEQYF.

Points on this clonotype: A much larger clone lies a single base off, so this may be a read error. V is TRBV20-1 and J is TRBJ2-4, with TRBD2 as a possible D gene (6 bases). This CDR3 is 15 amino acids long. Looked up from germline, CDR1 is DFQATT and CDR2 is SNEGSKA (reference sequence). The V end was cut by 0 bases, the J end by 0 bases, with 9 bases between. CDR3 nucleotide sequence: TGCAGTGCTAGAGATGGGACTCCAGCCAAAAACATTCAGTACTTC. It yields the protein CSARDGTPAKNIQYF.

In this sample, this clonotype turned up many times. This chain connects TRBV29-1 to TRBJ2-7; 11 nucleotides agree with TRBD2. This CDR3 has 15 residues. J gave up 4 bases and V 6 bases, and 11 bases lay outside the gene matches. Germline V gene sequence: CDR1 SQVTM, CDR2 ANQGSEA. In nucleotides, the CDR3 is TGCAGCGTGGAATCGGGACTAGCGGAGGGGTACGAGCAGTACTTC. This encodes CSVESGLAEGYEQYF.

This clonotype was found many times. This chain links TRBV29-1 with TRBJ1-3, with unresolved D. Germline V CDR1 and CDR2: SQVTM, ANQGSEA. V was clipped by 1 base and J by 0 bases, with 25 bases between them. CDR3 length equals 20 residues. CDR3 sequence reads: CSVEAGASPLEKSSGNTIYF. The CDR3 coding sequence is TGCAGCGTTGAAGCTGGAGCGAGTCCGCTTGAAAAGAGCTCTGGAAACACCATATATTTT.

This clonotype has a handful of counts. CDR3 loop: CASSSGGREGEAFF. CDR3 nucleotides: TGTGCCAGCAGTTCGGGAGGACGGGAGGGTGAAGCTTTCTTT. This rearrangement joins TRBV27 to TRBJ1-1; D ambiguous. CDR3 size: 14 residues. Germline values: CDR1 MNHEY, CDR2 SMNVEV (reference sequence). V was pared by 4 bases and J by 7 bases, with 16 bases between.

This clonotype was observed at least ten times. This CDR3 reads CASSLIQGELTEAFF. In DNA form, the CDR3 reads TGTGCCAGCAGCTTAATCCAGGGGGAATTAACTGAAGCTTTCTTT. This rearrangement joins TRBV7-9 to TRBJ1-1; 7 bases match TRBD1. The CDR3 sequence is 15 residues long. The V gene end was trimmed by 2 bases and the J gene end by 5 bases; junction bases not matched to a gene: 8. Germline V lookup: CDR1 SEHNR, CDR2 FQNEAQ (reference sequence).

This clonotype came up many times. The V and J genes are TRBV27 and TRBJ2-1, with TRBD1 matching over 10 bases. The CDR3 loop spans 15 amino acids. Per germline, CDR1 MNHEY and CDR2 SMNVEV (reference sequence). Trimming cost V 7 bases and J 1 base; bases outside gene matches: 4. DNA for the CDR3: TGTGCCAGCAACGGACAGGGGGGGTCCTACAATGAGCAGTTCTTC. Translation gives CASNGQGGSYNEQFF.

As regards this clonotype: Possible read error: a much larger clone is one base away. The CDR3 DNA follows: TGTGCCAGCAGGAACCGAGCTTCCCCTAATGAAAAACTGTTTTTT. Protein product: CASRNRASPNEKLFF. The V gene is TRBV27, the J gene TRBJ1-4; D is unclear. The CDR3 has 15 residues. Per germline, CDR1 MNHEY and CDR2 SMNVEV (reference sequence). The V end lost 6 bases, the J end lost 3 bases, and 14 bases lay between the germline ends.

This clonotype was picked up a small number of times. This chain connects TRBV19 to TRBJ2-2, with D perhaps TRBD2 (5 bases). Trimming left V 6 bases short and J 5 bases short, with 19 bases between. Looked up from germline, CDR1 is LNHDA and CDR2 is SQIVND (reference sequence). The CDR3 is 16 amino acids. DNA of the CDR3: TGTGCCAGTAGCGCAATACGAGGAGGCCGGACCGGGGAGCTGTTTTTT. As protein: CASSAIRGGRTGELFF. The complete variable domain, with remaining parts taken from reference TRBV19 and TRBJ2-2, reads DGGITQSPKYLFRKEGQNVTLSCEQNLNHDAMYWYRQDPGQGLRLIYYSQIVNDFQKGDIAEGYSVSREKKESFPLTVTSAQKNPTAFYLCASSAIRGGRTGELFFGEGSRLTVL.

This clonotype showed up many times. V and J are TRBV4-3 and TRBJ2-5; 8 nucleotides line up with TRBD1. The CDR3 covers 16 residues. The germline V gene encodes CDR1 LGHNA and CDR2 YSLEER. J was trimmed by 0 bases and V by 0 bases; bases with no gene match: 3. The CDR3 DNA follows: TGCGCCAGCAGCCAAGATATGACAGGGGACCAAGAGACCCAGTACTTC. It encodes CASSQDMTGDQETQYF.

Of note for this clonotype: This may stem from a read error, because a much larger clone lies one nucleotide away. The CDR3 ends on some other residue instead of the conserved phenylalanine or tryptophan, so this is likely a read error. The gene calls are TRBV25-1 and TRBJ2-5; no definite D call. Germline loops: CDR1 MGHDK, CDR2 SYGVNS. The length of the CDR3 is 14 residues. The V gene lost 6 bases and the J gene lost 2 bases, with 13 bases spanning the gap. The CDR3 loop is CASSPTYSQETQYS. The CDR3 bases are TGTGCCAGCAGCCCGACCTACAGTCAAGAGACCCAGTACTCC.

Details on this clonotype: A clone one base away is much larger, so this may be a read error. The chain joins TRBV11-1 to TRBJ1-5; possibly TRBD1 for D (5 bases). V was clipped by 8 bases and J by 4 bases, with 18 bases between them. CDR1 and CDR2 (germline): SGHAT, FQDESV (reference sequence). The CDR3 runs 15 residues. CDR3 nucleotides: TGTGCCAGCGGCCTGAAGGGGATAAGGAATCAGCCCCAGCATTTT. It codes for CASGLKGIRNQPQHF.

The chain couples TRBV9 to TRBJ1-5; the match to TRBD1 covers 8 bases. Unmatched junction bases numbered 8, after V lost 3 bases and J lost 6 bases. Per germline, CDR1 SGDLS and CDR2 YYNGEE. This CDR3 contains 15 residues. The CDR3 coding sequence is TGTGCCAGCAGCGCGCAGGGGGCCGCAAGTCAGCCCCAGCATTTT. This translates into CASSAQGAASQPQHF.